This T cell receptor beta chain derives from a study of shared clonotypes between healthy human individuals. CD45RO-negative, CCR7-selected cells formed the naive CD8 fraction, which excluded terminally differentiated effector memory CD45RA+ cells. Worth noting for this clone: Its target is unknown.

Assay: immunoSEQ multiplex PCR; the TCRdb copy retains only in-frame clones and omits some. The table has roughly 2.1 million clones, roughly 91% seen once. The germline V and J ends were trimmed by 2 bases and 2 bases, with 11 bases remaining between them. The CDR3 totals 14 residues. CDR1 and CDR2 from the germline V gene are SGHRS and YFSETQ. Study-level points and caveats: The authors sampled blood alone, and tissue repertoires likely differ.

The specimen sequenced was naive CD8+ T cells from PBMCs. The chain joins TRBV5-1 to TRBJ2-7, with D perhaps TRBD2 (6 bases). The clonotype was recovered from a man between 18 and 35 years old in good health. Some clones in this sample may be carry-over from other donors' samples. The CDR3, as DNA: TGCGCCAGCAGCTTTAGCGGCTATACCTACGAGCAGTACTTC. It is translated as CASSFSGYTYEQYF.